Below, one TCR beta chain is given with its context. This sample was taken from a study of T cell changes during pregnancy in multiple sclerosis. Produced via immunoSEQ multiplex PCR; TCRdb's table is partial and in-frame only. The table has over 30,000 clones, around 90% seen once. Germline V CDR1 and CDR2: SQVTM, ANQGSEA. The CDR3 totals 12 residues. The ends were cut back, 5 bases at V and 1 base at J, with 8 bases in the middle. The chain carries TRBV29-1 and TRBJ1-1, with a possible D match to TRBD1 (6 bases). This TCR derives from a female donor with multiple sclerosis, enrolled in a pregnancy study. The material was CD4+ T cells from peripheral blood mononuclear cells, obtained before pregnancy. The CDR3 protein is CSVSRGNTEAFF. CDR3 nucleotides: TGCAGCGTTTCCAGGGGGAACACTGAAGCTTTCTTT.